This T cell receptor (beta chain) was recovered during a study of T cells after yellow fever vaccination. Germline V gives CDR1 MNHEY, CDR2 SVGAGI. The junction had 8 bases not matched to a gene; V was cut back by 6 bases and J by 4 bases. CDR3 length: 15 amino acids. TCRdb ran MiXCR on the 5' RACE reads and lists one entry per CDR3 protein. The sample contains some 500,000 distinct CDR3 sequences, roughly 13% of which appear only once. This clonotype was detected ten times or more. The sequence was obtained from a man aged 30-40 years who received the YFV17D yellow fever vaccine. The chain uses TRBV6-5 and TRBJ1-4; TRBD1 agrees at 7 bases. Material: PBMCs, obtained on the day of the yellow fever booster vaccination. The CDR3 DNA is TGTGCCAGCAGATACGGGGGACAGCTTAATGAAAAACTGTTTTTT. Translation: CASRYGGQLNEKLFF.